The rows below give T cell receptor beta chains drawn from one sample of a study of graft-versus-host responses after intestinal transplantation. Assay used: immunoSEQ multiplex PCR; TCRdb lists only in-frame clones, some missing. This sample has approximately 37,000 clones, with around 92% found just once. The sample here was PBMCs, taken roughly 270 days after transplant. These receptors all stem from a human patient who received an intestinal transplant, so some T cells may come from the graft donor. Each CDR3 is given with its conserved first and last residue. A D gene is named only where the DNA matches it firmly. The size entry is marked missing in some rows and otherwise reads once, few, many or a size class.

j_call v_call d_call clone_size cdr3_aa cdr3_nt
TRBJ2-7 TRBV6-6 TRBD2 . CASRPGTSGDNHEQYF TGTGCCAGCAGACCCGGGACTAGCGGTGACAACCACGAGCAGTACTTC
TRBJ1-3 TRBV29-1 . . CSVSSGNTIYF TGCAGCGTTTCCTCTGGAAACACCATATATTTT
TRBJ2-1 TRBV11-2 . . CASSPGAPGQFF TGTGCCAGCAGCCCTGGGGCCCCTGGGCAGTTCTTC
TRBJ2-2 TRBV19 . . CASSIDSPTSNTGELFF TGTGCCAGTAGTATAGATTCACCCACTTCGAACACCGGGGAGCTGTTTTTT
TRBJ2-5 TRBV4-3 . . CASSQRSGSFETQYF TGCGCCAGCAGCCAACGGTCGGGTAGTTTTGAGACCCAGTACTTC
TRBJ1-1 TRBV4-3 TRBD1 . CASSQETGGPTEAFF TGCGCCAGCAGCCAAGAGACAGGGGGCCCCACTGAAGCTTTCTTT
TRBJ2-3 TRBV6-1 TRBD2 . CASMRDYSTDTQYF TGTGCCAGCATGCGGGACTACAGCACAGATACGCAGTATTTT
TRBJ1-2 TRBV5-4 . few CASSLGARTIVGYTF TGTGCCAGCAGCTTAGGGGCCAGGACGATAGTTGGCTACACCTTC
TRBJ1-1 TRBV6-5 . . CASKSGRNTEAFF TGTGCCAGCAAGTCGGGGAGAAACACTGAAGCTTTCTTT
TRBJ1-6 TRBV20-1 . . CSAPKNSPLHF TGCAGTGCTCCAAAAAATTCACCCCTCCACTTT
TRBJ1-1 TRBV7-9 . few CASSLEVGTEAFF TGTGCCAGCAGCTTAGAAGTAGGAACTGAAGCTTTCTTT
TRBJ2-5 TRBV30 . . CAWSVVDGGQYF TGTGCCTGGAGTGTAGTGGACGGGGGCCAGTACTTC
TRBJ2-1 TRBV7-8 TRBD2 . CASSFLAGGSDEQFF TGTGCCAGCAGCTTTCTAGCGGGGGGGTCCGATGAGCAGTTCTTC
TRBJ2-3 TRBV11-2 . few CASSSGGHTDTQYF TGTGCCAGCAGTTCGGGGGGCCACACAGATACGCAGTATTTT
TRBJ2-2 TRBV2 . . CASSSHSSGELFF TGTGCCAGCAGTTCCCACTCAAGCGGGGAGCTGTTTTTT
TRBJ2-2 TRBV5-1 TRBD2 . CASSLELAGASSGELFF TGCGCCAGCAGCTTGGAGTTAGCGGGGGCCTCCTCGGGGGAGCTGTTTTTT
TRBJ1-4 TRBV4-2 TRBD1 . CASSQEKGAWEKLFF TGTGCCAGCAGCCAGGAAAAGGGGGCTTGGGAAAAACTGTTTTTT
TRBJ2-3 TRBV5-1 . . CASSLGGNTDTQYF TGCGCCAGCAGCTTGGGAGGTAACACAGATACGCAGTATTTT
TRBJ1-3 TRBV9 . . CASSAAGTAGNTIYF TGTGCCAGCAGCGCCGCCGGGACGGCTGGAAACACCATATATTTT
TRBJ2-7 TRBV6-6 . . CASSYSFSGAEQYF TGTGCCAGCAGTTACTCGTTTTCCGGCGCCGAGCAGTACTTC
TRBJ2-5 TRBV18 . . CASSRTEEETQYF TGTGCCAGCTCACGGACAGAGGAAGAGACCCAGTACTTC
TRBJ1-1 TRBV14 TRBD1 . CASSRQGNTEAFF TGTGCCAGCAGCCGACAGGGGAACACTGAAGCTTTCTTT
TRBJ2-7 TRBV6-1 . . CASSEGGASYEQYF TGTGCCAGCAGTGAAGGGGGGGCCTCCTACGAGCAGTACTTC
TRBJ2-1 TRBV6-1 . . CASSDGQYPYNEQFF TGTGCCAGCAGTGACGGCCAGTACCCCTACAATGAGCAGTTCTTC
TRBJ1-2 TRBV6-1 . . CAILTGAHYGYTF TGTGCCATATTGACGGGGGCTCACTATGGCTACACCTTC